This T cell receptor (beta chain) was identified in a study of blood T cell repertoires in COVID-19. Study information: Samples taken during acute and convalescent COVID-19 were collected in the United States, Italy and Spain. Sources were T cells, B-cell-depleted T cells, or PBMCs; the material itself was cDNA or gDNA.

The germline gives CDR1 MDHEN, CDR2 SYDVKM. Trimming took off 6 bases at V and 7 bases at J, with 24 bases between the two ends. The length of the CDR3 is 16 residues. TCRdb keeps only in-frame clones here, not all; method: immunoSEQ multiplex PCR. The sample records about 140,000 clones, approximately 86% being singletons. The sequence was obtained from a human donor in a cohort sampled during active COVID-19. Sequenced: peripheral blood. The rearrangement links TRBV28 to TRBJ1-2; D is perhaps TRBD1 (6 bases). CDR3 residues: CASSHPRWGGELGYTF. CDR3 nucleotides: TGTGCCAGCAGCCACCCCCGGTGGGGGGGCGAGCTTGGCTACACCTTC.